The 15 T cell receptor beta chains in this list originate from one sample, sequenced in a study of memory CD8 T cells in hepatitis C reinfection. Some clones are missing from TCRdb's copy, which holds only in-frame ones; the method was immunoSEQ multiplex PCR. The repertoire has approximately 46,000 clones, 89% of them found once; the top ten carry 0.6% to 0.9%. The time point is: late/post reinfection, 12 to 24 weeks after detection. No in vitro expansion preceded TCR sequencing of the sorted cells. The sequencing input was naive CD8+ T cells sorted from blood. These receptors came from a man aged 18 to 30 with hepatitis C virus infection.

The rearrangement joins TRBV27 to TRBJ2-3; the D gene is possibly TRBD1 (6 bases). V was pared by 5 bases and J by 2 bases, with 17 bases between. From germline, CDR1 is MNHEY and CDR2 SMNVEV (reference sequence). The CDR3 runs 16 residues. CDR3 DNA sequence: TGTGCCAGCAGTCCCTTTTCCCCAGGGGCCACAGATACGCAGTATTTT. Residues: CASSPFSPGATDTQYF.

The V call is TRBV5-1, the J call TRBJ2-7; a possible D gene is TRBD1 (8 bases). Trimming stripped 0 bases from V and 0 bases from J, with 13 bases between. Germline lookup yields CDR1 SGHRS and CDR2 YFSETQ. This CDR3 has 16 residues. CDR3 protein: CASSLGQGRVSYEQYF. The CDR3, as DNA: TGCGCCAGCAGCTTGGGACAGGGGAGGGTCTCCTACGAGCAGTACTTC. The full variable domain, completed using reference TRBV5-1 and TRBJ2-7, is KAGVTQTPRYLIKTRGQQVTLSCSPISGHRSVSWYQQTPGQGLQFLFEYFSETQRNKGNFPGRFSGRQFSNSRSEMNVSTLELGDSALYLCASSLGQGRVSYEQYFGPGTRLTVT.

The chain couples TRBV4-1 to TRBJ2-7, with 9 nucleotides matching TRBD2. The germline V gene encodes CDR1 MGHRA and CDR2 YSYEKL. The CDR3 extends over 14 amino acids. V gave up 4 bases and J gave up 7 bases; unmatched junction bases: 8. CDR3 sequence: CASSRLAGEGEQYF. Written as DNA, the CDR3 is TGCGCCAGCAGCCGGTTAGCGGGAGAGGGAGAGCAGTACTTC.

This clone occurred once. The chain is built from TRBV4-1 and TRBJ2-1; the D gene is possibly TRBD1 (5 bases). CDR1 and CDR2 from the germline V gene are MGHRA and YSYEKL. The CDR3 consists of 12 residues. V lost 4 bases and J 8 bases, leaving 9 bases between the germline ends. The CDR3 DNA follows: TGCGCCAGCAGCCCGCTAGGGGATGAGCAGTTCTTC. As protein: CASSPLGDEQFF.

The chain uses TRBV7-8 and TRBJ2-1; D is perhaps TRBD1 (6 bases). The length of the CDR3 is 16 residues. The germline V gene encodes CDR1 SGHVS and CDR2 FQNEAQ. The ends were cut back, 6 bases at V and 0 bases at J, with 15 bases in the middle. The CDR3 loop reads CASSSPQGTSYNEQFF. DNA of the CDR3: TGTGCCAGCAGTTCGCCACAGGGTACCTCCTACAATGAGCAGTTCTTC.

This sequence joins TRBV4-1 and TRBJ2-2; no clear D gene. The CDR3 contains 13 residues. Germline CDR1 reads MGHRA; CDR2 reads YSYEKL. V was clipped by 2 bases and J by 3 bases, with 4 bases between them. In nucleotides, the CDR3 is TGCGCCAGCAGCCAACCTCACACCGGGGAGCTGTTTTTT. Its protein is CASSQPHTGELFF.

The chain carries TRBV5-6 and TRBJ2-5; D possibly corresponds to TRBD2 (7 bases). This CDR3 is built from 14 residues. Trimming took off 3 bases at V and 4 bases at J, with 13 bases between the two ends. Germline V CDR1 and CDR2: SGHDT, YYEEEE. CDR3 sequence (DNA): TGTGCCAGCAGCTCGGTCGGGGGGCGAGAGACCCAGTACTTC. It translates to CASSSVGGRETQYF.

The gene calls are TRBV23-1 and TRBJ1-5; TRBD1 might be the D (6 bases). TRBV23-1 is noted as an ORF with a role that remains uncertain. V lost 2 bases and J 2 bases, leaving 13 bases between the germline ends. CDR3 length: 16 residues. The chain's CDR3 is CASSQPRKGGNQPQHF. The CDR3, as DNA: TGCGCCAGCAGTCAACCAAGGAAGGGGGGCAATCAGCCCCAGCATTTT.

Comments on this clone: Germline is not matched at one junction end, which may reflect a read error. The J gene is TRBJ2-5, the V gene TRBV6-6; D is unclear. Germline V gene sequence: CDR1 MNHNY, CDR2 SVGAGI (reference sequence). The CDR3 has 12 residues. The CDR3 coding sequence is TGTGCCAGCAGTGACTCCCGGGAGACCCAGTACTTC. It yields the protein CASSDSRETQYF.

The V call is TRBV27, the J call TRBJ1-3; TRBD1 is a possible D gene (6 bases). The germline CDR1 and CDR2 sequences are MNHEY and SMNVEV (reference sequence). This CDR3 has 13 amino acids. V shed 6 bases and J shed 8 bases, with 14 bases lying between them. The CDR3 is CASSELQGDTIYF. CDR3 DNA: TGTGCCAGCAGCGAACTACAGGGAGACACCATATATTTT.

V is TRBV5-8 and J is TRBJ2-2; D possibly corresponds to TRBD1 (6 bases). Germline values: CDR1 SGHTS, CDR2 YDEGEE. The CDR3 is made up of 17 amino acids. The germline V and J ends were trimmed by 3 bases and 0 bases, with 15 bases remaining between them. CDR3 in amino acids: CASSSREAGANTGELFF. DNA for the CDR3: TGTGCCAGCAGCTCCCGAGAGGCAGGGGCGAACACCGGGGAGCTGTTTTTT.

This sequence joins TRBV25-1 and TRBJ2-3, with D possibly matching TRBD2 (5 bases). Trimming removed 1 base at V and 6 bases at J, with 17 bases between. This CDR3 contains 16 residues. Germline CDR1 MGHDK, CDR2 SYGVNS. The DNA of the CDR3 is TGTGCCAGCAGTGAATCGAGGGTCAGAACACAGGATACGCAGTATTTT. Its translation is CASSESRVRTQDTQYF.

The genes are TRBV10-3 and TRBJ2-6; TRBD1 might be the D (5 bases). V dropped 2 bases and J dropped 3 bases, with 14 bases sitting between them. The V gene's germline CDR1 is ENHRY and CDR2 SYGVKD. CDR3 length: 17 amino acids. In DNA form, the CDR3 reads TGTGCCATCAGTGAGCTGGGGCCGACTTTTGGGGCCAACGTCCTGACTTTC. Protein product: CAISELGPTFGANVLTF.

This clone was counted a single time. The chain recombines TRBV9 with TRBJ2-1; D may be TRBD1 (5 bases). The CDR3 covers 14 residues. The germline V gene encodes CDR1 SGDLS and CDR2 YYNGEE. V lost 3 bases, J lost 6 bases, and 13 bases lay in between. CDR3 protein: CASSGTNIANEQFF. Written as DNA, the CDR3 is TGTGCCAGCAGCGGGACAAACATCGCCAATGAGCAGTTCTTC.

V and J are TRBV5-5 and TRBJ2-7; 7 bases match TRBD2. V dropped 0 bases and J dropped 4; count of bases not matched to a gene: 4. The CDR3 has 14 residues. CDR1 and CDR2 (germline): SGHKS, YYEKEE (reference sequence). In nucleotides, the CDR3 is TGTGCCAGCAGCTTGGGCATGGGAGGGTACGAGCAGTACTTC. It yields the protein CASSLGMGGYEQYF.